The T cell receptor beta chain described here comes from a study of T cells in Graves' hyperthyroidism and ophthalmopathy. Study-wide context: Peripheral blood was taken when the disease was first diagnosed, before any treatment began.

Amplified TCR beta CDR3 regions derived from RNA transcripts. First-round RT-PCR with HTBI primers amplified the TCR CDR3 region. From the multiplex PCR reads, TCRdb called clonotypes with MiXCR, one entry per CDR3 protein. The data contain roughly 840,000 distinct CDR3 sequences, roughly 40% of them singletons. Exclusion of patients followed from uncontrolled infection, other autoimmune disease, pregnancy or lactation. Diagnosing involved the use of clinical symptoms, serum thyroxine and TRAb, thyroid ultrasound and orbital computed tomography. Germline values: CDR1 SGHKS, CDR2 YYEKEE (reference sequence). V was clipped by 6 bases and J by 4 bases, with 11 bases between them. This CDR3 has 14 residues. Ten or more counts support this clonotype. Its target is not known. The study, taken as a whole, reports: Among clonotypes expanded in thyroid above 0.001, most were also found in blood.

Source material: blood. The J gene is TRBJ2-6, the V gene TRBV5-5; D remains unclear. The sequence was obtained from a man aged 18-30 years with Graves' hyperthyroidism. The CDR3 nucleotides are TGTGCCAGCAATGAGCAAAGCGGGGCCAACGTCCTGACTTTC. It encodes CASNEQSGANVLTF.